Presented here are 22 T cell receptor beta chains from one specimen sequenced in a study of brain T cells in children with intractable seizures. The time point is: blood from clinic visit 5 months post-surgery; TSC patient then seizure free. The protocol was immunoSEQ multiplex PCR, while the TCRdb copy is restricted to in-frame clones and leaves out a portion. The sample yields approximately 330,000 clones, over 90% seen once. The sample here was peripheral blood, taken about 5 months after surgery. These receptors were taken from a boy in the first two years of life with tuberous sclerosis and intractable seizures.

The chain couples TRBV27 to TRBJ1-2, with 11 positions matching TRBD1. There are 15 residues in the CDR3. Germline CDR1 reads MNHEY; CDR2 reads SMNVEV (reference sequence). V lost 0 bases to trimming and J lost 8 bases; unmatched junction nucleotides: 5. This CDR3 is CASSLSGGQGGGYTF. In nucleotides, the CDR3 is TGTGCCAGCAGTTTATCGGGGGGACAGGGGGGCGGCTACACCTTC.

This chain joins TRBV5-1 and TRBJ2-7; D may be TRBD1 (6 bases). V was trimmed by 4 bases and J by 3 bases, leaving 14 bases between them. This CDR3 is built from 14 residues. Germline lookup yields CDR1 SGHRS and CDR2 YFSETQ. This chain's CDR3 is CASSQPDSNYEQYF. In DNA, the CDR3 is TGCGCCAGCAGCCAACCGGACAGTAACTACGAGCAGTACTTC.

The V call is TRBV7-6, the J call TRBJ1-6, with a tentative D call TRBD1 (5 bases). The CDR3 loop spans 16 amino acids. V was trimmed by 2 bases and J by 10 bases, leaving 18 bases between them. Per the germline V gene, CDR1 is SGHVS and CDR2 is FNYEAQ. CDR3 sequence (DNA): TGTGCCAGCAGCTTAAACGCGGGGTCCGCAGGGTCACCCCTCCACTTT. Translating it yields CASSLNAGSAGSPLHF.

The chain has TRBV5-1 and TRBJ2-2; TRBD1 aligns across 7 bases. V gave up 0 bases and J gave up 1 base; unmatched junction bases: 0. Germline V gives CDR1 SGHRS, CDR2 YFSETQ. The CDR3 is 15 residues long. The CDR3 spells CASSLGQGNTGELFF. The DNA for the CDR3 is TGCGCCAGCAGCTTGGGACAGGGGAACACCGGGGAGCTGTTTTTT.

This chain joins TRBV4-1 and TRBJ1-5; possibly TRBD1 for D (6 bases). The germline V gene encodes CDR1 MGHRA and CDR2 YSYEKL. The CDR3 spans 19 residues. V was cut by 0 bases and J by 1 base, with 19 bases left in between. This CDR3 is CASSQETGGDTSSNQPQHF. The CDR3 nucleotides read TGCGCCAGCAGCCAAGAGACGGGAGGGGACACATCGAGCAATCAGCCCCAGCATTTT.

This chain joins TRBV4-1 and TRBJ2-5; D remains unclear. The CDR3 runs to 19 residues. Germline V gene lookup returns CDR1 MGHRA and CDR2 YSYEKL. The V and J ends lost 0 bases and 2 bases respectively, with 22 bases between them. The CDR3: CASSQESVASGRVQETQYF. CDR3 coding DNA: TGCGCCAGCAGCCAAGAATCGGTAGCTAGTGGTAGAGTGCAAGAGACCCAGTACTTC.

The genes are TRBV5-4 and TRBJ2-5; possibly TRBD1 or TRBD2 for D (6 bases each). CDR3 length: 15 amino acids. Germline V gene lookup returns CDR1 SGHNT and CDR2 YYREEE (reference sequence). The germline V and J ends were trimmed by 4 bases and 5 bases, with 18 bases remaining between them. This chain's CDR3 is CASSPVPRGGETQYF. In DNA, the CDR3 is TGTGCCAGCAGCCCCGTCCCCAGGGGAGGTGAGACCCAGTACTTC.

The chain joins TRBV19 to TRBJ1-4, with 7 bases that match TRBD1. Germline trimming cut 6 bases from V and 2 bases from J; bases unmatched to any gene: 12. Germline assignment: CDR1 LNHDA and CDR2 SQIVND (reference sequence). The CDR3 consists of 17 residues. DNA for the CDR3: TGTGCCAGTAGGAATACAGGGGAATTTTCGACTAATGAAAAACTGTTTTTT. Translating gives CASRNTGEFSTNEKLFF.

A note on this clone: The same CDR3 can be traced to other DNA sequences in this sample. The chain has TRBV5-1 and TRBJ2-7; 7 nucleotides match TRBD1. The CDR3 has 14 amino acids. Unmatched junction bases numbered 7, after V lost 4 bases and J lost 3 bases. Looked up from germline, CDR1 is SGHRS and CDR2 is YFSETQ. The CDR3: CASSLEGGGYEQYF. The CDR3 DNA reads TGCGCCAGCAGCCTAGAAGGGGGCGGCTACGAGCAGTACTTC.

This sequence joins TRBV7-2 and TRBJ1-1; D gene ambiguous. The CDR3 covers 14 residues. V was clipped by 1 base and J by 7 bases, with 13 bases between them. From germline, CDR1 is SGHTA and CDR2 FQGNSA. The CDR3 region is CASSLGRLRSEAFF. CDR3 nucleotides: TGTGCCAGCAGCTTAGGGCGGCTAAGAAGTGAAGCTTTCTTT.

The V call is TRBV5-4, the J call TRBJ2-7, with 15 positions matching TRBD2. The ends lost 4 bases at V and 7 bases at J; junction bases unmatched: 6. Germline V lookup: CDR1 SGHNT, CDR2 YYREEE (reference sequence). This CDR3 is built from 15 residues. The CDR3 DNA is TGTGCCAGCAGCAGCGGGACTAGCGGGGGGAGGGAGCAGTACTTC. The encoded protein is CASSSGTSGGREQYF.

The V call is TRBV9, the J call TRBJ2-1; 9 bases agree with TRBD2. Germline CDR1 reads SGDLS; CDR2 reads YYNGEE. The CDR3 has 16 amino acids. The junction had 6 bases not matched to a gene; V was cut back by 2 bases and J by 3 bases. Written as DNA, the CDR3 is TGTGCCAGCAGCGTGGTTAGCGGGAGTAACTACAATGAGCAGTTCTTC. Protein product: CASSVVSGSNYNEQFF.

The V call is TRBV7-6, the J call TRBJ2-3; TRBD2 is a possible D gene (5 bases). This CDR3 has 17 amino acids. Germline V gene lookup returns CDR1 SGHVS and CDR2 FNYEAQ. Trimming took 1 base from V and 2 from J, leaving 16 bases between them. CDR3 loop: CASSLDRERNPTDTQYF. CDR3 sequence (DNA): TGTGCCAGCAGCTTAGATCGGGAACGGAACCCCACAGATACGCAGTATTTT.

The V gene is TRBV20-1, the J gene TRBJ1-2; unclear D gene. Germline V lookup: CDR1 DFQATT, CDR2 SNEGSKA (reference sequence). This CDR3 spans 12 amino acids. The V end was cut by 3 bases, the J end by 6 bases, with 11 bases between. The CDR3, as DNA: TGCAGTGCTAGTACCGGGATCAATGGCTACACCTTC. Its protein is CSASTGINGYTF.

The rearrangement links TRBV5-4 to TRBJ2-3, with 14 bases that match TRBD2. The V segment lost 4 bases and the J segment 2 bases; nucleotides outside the gene matches: 9. Germline-derived CDR1 and CDR2 are SGHNT and YYREEE (reference sequence). The CDR3 totals 18 residues. The CDR3 loop is CASSPGLAGVFYTDTQYF. The CDR3 DNA follows: TGTGCCAGCAGCCCGGGACTAGCGGGGGTTTTTTACACAGATACGCAGTATTTT. Together with reference TRBV5-4 and TRBJ2-3, the CDR3 gives the full variable domain: ETGVTQSPTHLIKTRGQQVTLRCSSQSGHNTVSWYQQALGQGPQFIFQYYREEENGRGNFPPRFSGLQFPNYSSELNVNALELDDSALYLCASSPGLAGVFYTDTQYFGPGTRLTVL.

The CDR3 loop is CASRFGFSPLHF. The CDR3 region has the DNA TGTGCCTCCAGATTTGGGTTTTCACCCCTCCACTTT. V gene TRBV25-1 combines with J gene TRBJ1-6; the D is unclear. The germline V gene has CDR1 MGHDK and CDR2 SYGVNS. The germline V and J ends were trimmed by 11 bases and 9 bases, with 14 bases remaining between them. This CDR3 is 12 amino acids long.

This clone was found once. The chain recombines TRBV10-3 with TRBJ2-5; 10 bases are a match to TRBD2. Losses at the gene ends were 0 bases for V and 2 bases for J; bases not matched to a gene: 0. CDR3 size: 15 residues. CDR1 is ENHRY and CDR2 is SYGVKD in the germline V gene. CDR3 sequence (DNA): TGTGCCATCAGTGAGTCTAGCGGGGGGCAAGAGACCCAGTACTTC. Its protein is CAISESSGGQETQYF.

This sequence joins TRBV15 and TRBJ1-2, with 7 nucleotides matching TRBD1. Germline assignment: CDR1 LNHNV and CDR2 YYDKDF (reference sequence). The ends lost 4 bases at V and 8 bases at J; junction bases unmatched: 10. The CDR3 contains 14 residues. CDR3 DNA: TGTGCCACCAGCATTGACAGGGCTACCCAGGGCTACACCTTC. Translating gives CATSIDRATQGYTF.

The chain is built from TRBV6-2 or TRBV6-3 and TRBJ1-1, with 9 bases that match TRBD1. V was pared by 5 bases and J by 1 base, with 8 bases of the junction left unmatched. Germline CDR1 is MNHEY and CDR2 is SVGEGT. The CDR3 extends over 16 amino acids. CDR3 DNA sequence: TGTGCCAGCAGTCGCCTCCTACAGGGGGCGAACACTGAAGCTTTCTTT. It encodes CASSRLLQGANTEAFF.

In this sample, this clone turned up a few times. V is TRBV7-9 and J is TRBJ2-7; D not resolved. The CDR3 is 13 residues long. Trimming left V 3 bases short and J 2 bases short, with 8 bases between. Germline values: CDR1 SEHNR, CDR2 FQNEAQ (reference sequence). CDR3 coding DNA: TGTGCCAGCAGCTTTTCCTCCCCCTACGAGCAGTACTTC. This encodes CASSFSSPYEQYF. The whole variable domain, remainder taken from reference TRBV7-9 and TRBJ2-7, is DTGVSQNPRHKITKRGQNVTFRCDPISEHNRLYWYRQTLGQGPEFLTYFQNEAQLEKSRLLSDRFSAERPKGSFSTLEIQRTEQGDSAMYLCASSFSSPYEQYFGPGTRLTVT.

The table lists this clone with a count of one. The sample has other DNA sequences that encode this CDR3 too. The rearrangement joins TRBV10-3 to TRBJ2-5, with D possibly TRBD2 on 6 matching bases. CDR1 and CDR2 from the germline V gene are ENHRY and SYGVKD. V shed 6 bases and J shed 5 bases, with 7 bases lying between them. The CDR3 is 11 amino acids. Here the CDR3 reads CAISGGETQYF. In DNA form, the CDR3 reads TGTGCCATCAGCGGAGGGGAGACCCAGTACTTC.

The chain couples TRBV6-4 to TRBJ2-4, with D maybe TRBD2 (6 bases). The CDR3 contains 16 residues. Germline lookup yields CDR1 MRHNA and CDR2 SNTAGT. Trimming stripped 0 bases from V and 10 bases from J, with 19 bases between. CDR3 bases: TGTGCCAGCAGTGACTCGATTTGGCAGGGAGGTTTTATTCAGTACTTC. Translated, it gives CASSDSIWQGGFIQYF.